The clone carrying this T cell receptor (beta chain) was found a few times. The CDR3 extends over 13 amino acids. The junction had 9 bases not matched to a gene; V was cut back by 6 bases and J by 10 bases. Per the germline V gene, CDR1 is SGDLS and CDR2 is YYNGEE. This record comes from a study of blood T cell repertoires in COVID-19. Study at large: Both acute and convalescent COVID-19 samples were obtained from the United States, Italy and Spain. T cells, B-cell-depleted T cells, or PBMCs supplied cDNA or gDNA.

Original processing notes: Quantification of nucleated cells was approximated via reference gene primer amplification. Clones were read by immunoSEQ multiplex PCR, and TCRdb kept only the in-frame ones, dropping some. Clonal size and the V and J genes are those of that table, whereas D and trimming came from the DNA. Of roughly 170,000 clones listed, roughly 80% are singletons. The TCR was taken from a human donor in a cohort sampled during active COVID-19. Sequencing used peripheral blood. J is TRBJ2-1 and V is TRBV9; 8 bases line up with TRBD1. CDR3 bases: TGTGCCAGCACCAGAGGCCGGGACAGGGAGCAGTTCTTC. It yields the protein CASTRGRDREQFF.